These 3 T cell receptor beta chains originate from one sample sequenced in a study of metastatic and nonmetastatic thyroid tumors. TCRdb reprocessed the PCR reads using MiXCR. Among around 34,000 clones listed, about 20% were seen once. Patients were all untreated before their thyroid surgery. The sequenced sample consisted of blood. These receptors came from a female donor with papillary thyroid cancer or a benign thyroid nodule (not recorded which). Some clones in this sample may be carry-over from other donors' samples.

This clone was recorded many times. The CDR3 here is CASGEGSNTEAFF. The CDR3 nucleotides read TGTGCCAGTGGAGAGGGGTCGAACACTGAAGCTTTCTTT. The rearrangement links TRBV19 to TRBJ1-1, with D tentatively TRBD1 (5 bases). Germline CDR1 reads LNHDA; CDR2 reads SQIVND (reference sequence). This CDR3 is 13 amino acids long. V lost 8 bases to trimming and J lost 1 base, with 11 bases between them.

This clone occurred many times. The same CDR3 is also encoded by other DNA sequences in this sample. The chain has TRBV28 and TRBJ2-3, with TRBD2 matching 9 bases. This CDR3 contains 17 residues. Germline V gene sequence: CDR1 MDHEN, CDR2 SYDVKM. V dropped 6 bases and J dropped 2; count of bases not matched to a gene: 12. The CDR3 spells CASSLLTSGQITDTQYF. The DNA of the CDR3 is TGTGCCAGCAGCCTATTAACTAGCGGGCAAATCACAGATACGCAGTATTTT.

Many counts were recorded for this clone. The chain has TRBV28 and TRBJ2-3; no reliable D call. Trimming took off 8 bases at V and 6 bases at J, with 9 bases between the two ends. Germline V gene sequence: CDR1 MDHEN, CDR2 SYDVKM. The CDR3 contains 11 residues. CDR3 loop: CASENPDTQYF. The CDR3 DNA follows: TGTGCCAGCGAAAATCCGGATACGCAGTATTTT.